This TCR beta chain was retrieved from a study of blood T cell repertoires in COVID-19 (dated by TCRdb to 2020 to 2021). Regarding the study in general: Collaborator samples came from the United States, Italy and Spain and covered acute and convalescent phases of COVID-19. Nearly every sample came with metadata listing a de-identified subject ID, COVID-19 status, age in years and sex. Where available, HLA class I and class II types were obtained from metadata supplied by the sample provider rather than from assay-based typing. The samples were drawn from two sources: the first 160 participants of the ongoing ImmuneRACE study, and 1,000 to 1,500 subjects contributed by 6 global collaborators. The prospective study material was composed of cDNA or gDNA derived from T cells, B-cell-depleted T cells, or PBMCs. The repertoires were released in a freely available public database meant as a resource for research on the immune response to SARS-CoV-2. Deeply sampled blood TCRbeta repertoires from subjects exposed to, actively infected with, or recovered from COVID-19 were included in the dataset. The research as a whole found: Clinical and demographic metadata were provided uncurated, with the amount varying by source and participant.

The collaborating institutions used their own protocols to collect whole blood in K2EDTA tubes. For TCRbeta analysis, collaborator samples were shipped as frozen whole blood, as isolated PBMCs, or as DNA extracted from either sample type. Comments on this clone: The specificity of this receptor is unknown. Base-call qualities are not available, and no considerably larger clone is one nucleotide away.

TCRbeta CDR3 regions were amplified from genomic DNA using the immunoSEQ Assay, a bias-controlled multiplex PCR. In the paper's pipeline: The number of nucleated cells in each sample was estimated by amplification of reference gene primers within the assay. To quantify the absolute abundance of each unique TCRbeta CDR3 rearrangement, sequence reads were collapsed and filtered. For each sample, productive Simpson clonality was calculated as the square root of Simpson's diversity index over productive rearrangements. TCRdb took this table from immuneACCESS and kept in-frame rearrangements with V and J called. Such tables lack part of the clones; where checked against another copy, unresolved V genes explain under half of the gap, and the rest is unexplained. For V, J and clone size, that table is used; D and trimming come from the DNA. Present in this sample are some 86,000 clones, around 85% of which were seen just once. Of the sample, approximately 15% falls within the top ten clones.

At the junction V is shortened by 4 bases and J by 5 bases, with 8 bases in between. The CDR3 runs 12 residues from the cysteine to the phenylalanine. Kept here is only the CDR3 DNA, which spans 36 bases and is read in frame from base 1. The germline V gene (reference sequence) gives CDR1 as WNHNN and CDR2 as SYGVQD. The receptor was derived from a woman in her 70s with acute or convalescent COVID-19. The chain joins TRBV10-1 to TRBJ1-1, and perhaps TRBD1 as D gene, on 5 matching bases. Specimen: peripheral blood. The CDR3 protein sequence reads: CASSAGRTEAFF. The nucleotide sequence reads as follows: TGCGCCAGCAGTGCAGGGCGGACTGAAGCTTTCTTT.